This record covers a single T cell receptor beta chain. Source study methods: Reference gene primers were amplified, and this amplification served to estimate nucleated cell counts. Repertoires were generated with immunoSEQ multiplex PCR, while TCRdb's copy carries only in-frame clones and drops some. The DNA gave D and trimming, while V, J and clone size come from that table. The table lists roughly 130,000 clones, about 80% of them singletons. This CDR3 contains 15 residues. The trim removed 5 bases at V and 3 bases at J, leaving 8 bases unmatched. Germline CDR1 SGHVS, CDR2 FNYEAQ. The data were obtained in a study of blood T cell repertoires in COVID-19. Whole-study context: Some COVID-19 samples were acute and others convalescent; all came from the United States, Italy and Spain. From T cells, B-cell-depleted T cells, or PBMCs came the material, which was cDNA or gDNA.

The chain has TRBV7-6 and TRBJ2-3; 7 bases are a match to TRBD1. This clonotype was sampled from a woman in her 50s with acute or convalescent COVID-19. Sequenced sample: peripheral blood. The CDR3 loop is CASSGTGTETDTQYF. CDR3 DNA: TGTGCCAGCAGCGGCACCGGGACAGAAACAGATACGCAGTATTTT.